One and the same sample provided the 8 T cell receptor beta chains below, sequenced in a study of blood T cell repertoires in COVID-19. The method was immunoSEQ multiplex PCR; TCRdb's version includes in-frame clones alone and lacks a portion of them. The sample lists 350,000 to 450,000 clones; 85% were seen once. The sample was peripheral blood. These receptors were collected from a woman under 30 with acute or convalescent COVID-19.

As DNA, the CDR3 is TGTGCCAGCAGCTCCCTGGGACTAGTATTAGATACGCAGTATTTT. Its protein is CASSSLGLVLDTQYF. The rearrangement links TRBV11-2 to TRBJ2-3; 8 bases line up with TRBD2. The V and J ends lost 4 bases and 5 bases, in that order; junction bases with no gene match: 8. The CDR3 consists of 15 residues. Germline CDR1 is SGHAT and CDR2 is FQNNGV.

The chain uses TRBV5-1 and TRBJ1-5, with a weak D call TRBD1 (6 bases). This CDR3 comprises 15 residues. Trimming cost V 4 bases and J 4 bases, with 15 bases left between them. Germline V gives CDR1 SGHRS, CDR2 YFSETQ. For the CDR3, the DNA is TGCGCCAGCAGCAAAGGGACATCTCTTAATCAGCCCCAGCATTTT. Residues: CASSKGTSLNQPQHF.

This rearrangement joins TRBV7-7 to TRBJ2-5; possibly TRBD2 for D (7 bases). V was cut by 4 bases and J by 4 bases, with 16 bases left in between. Germline V gene data show CDR1 as SSHAT and CDR2 as FNYEAQ (reference sequence). The CDR3 spans 15 residues. The CDR3 region has the DNA TGTGCCAGCAGCTACGGGGGGCCGGCGGGAGAGACCCAGTACTTC. Its translation is CASSYGGPAGETQYF.

This clone was counted once. CDR3 sequence: CASSLRTSGGVGETQYF. The CDR3 coding sequence is TGCGCCAGCAGCCTTCGGACTAGCGGGGGGGTGGGGGAGACCCAGTACTTC. This rearrangement joins TRBV4-1 to TRBJ2-5; 15 nucleotides align to TRBD2. The length of the CDR3 is 17 residues. Trimming removed 4 bases from V and 5 bases from J; junction bases left unmatched: 8. Germline CDR1 and CDR2: MGHRA and YSYEKL.

This clone has only a few counts. The chain recombines TRBV30 with TRBJ1-4; 9 bases line up with TRBD1. The J segment lost 8 bases and the V segment lost 3 bases, leaving 7 bases of the junction unmatched. Germline V gene sequence: CDR1 GTSNPN, CDR2 SVGIG (reference sequence). The CDR3 extends over 14 amino acids. The DNA of the CDR3 is TGTGCCTGGAGCGGGACAGGGAGTGGAGAAAAACTGTTTTTT. Its protein product is CAWSGTGSGEKLFF.

The genes are TRBV28 and TRBJ1-1, with a weak D call TRBD1 (5 bases). V was cut by 3 bases and J by 4 bases, with 9 bases left in between. Germline CDR1 and CDR2: MDHEN and SYDVKM. CDR3 length equals 13 residues. The CDR3 loop is CASSLSGGTEAFF. The CDR3 DNA follows: TGTGCCAGCAGTTTGTCGGGGGGCACTGAAGCTTTCTTT.

V usage is TRBV6-1 and J usage is TRBJ2-3; D remains unclear. Between the trimmed V and J ends, which lost 1 base and 3 bases, there was a span of 11 bases. The CDR3 loop spans 15 amino acids. Germline V gene data show CDR1 as MNHNS and CDR2 as SASEGT. CDR3 coding DNA: TGTGCCAGCAGTGAAGGTAATGGAGCGACAGATACGCAGTATTTT. It is translated as CASSEGNGATDTQYF.

This chain links TRBV28 with TRBJ2-3; no clear D. Trimming pared 8 bases from V and 1 base from J, leaving 16 bases between. The CDR3 covers 15 residues. Germline V gene lookup returns CDR1 MDHEN and CDR2 SYDVKM. The CDR3 DNA reads as TGTGCCAGCTCTCGGCGGATAGTCCGCACAGATACGCAGTATTTT. It encodes CASSRRIVRTDTQYF.